These 21 T cell receptor beta chains were sequenced from one sample in a study of yellow fever vaccine responses in identical twins. TCRdb fed the RT-PCR reads into MiXCR, producing one record per CDR3 protein. This sample has 25,000 or so distinct CDR3 sequences, with 77% found just once. Sequencing was performed on T cells from blood (PBMCs), unsorted or a sorted subset (not recorded which), taken before or after yellow fever vaccination (not recorded which). The receptor set was obtained from a woman under 30 who received the yellow fever vaccine.

V is TRBV4-1 and J is TRBJ2-1; tentative D call: TRBD1 (6 bases). The CDR3 runs 16 residues. From germline, CDR1 is MGHRA and CDR2 YSYEKL. V gave up 5 bases and J gave up 5 bases, with 19 bases separating them. DNA for the CDR3: TGCGCCAGCAGCTCGGCCCGGGACACCACCCACAATGAGCAGTTCTTC. It encodes CASSSARDTTHNEQFF.

This rearrangement joins TRBV4-1 to TRBJ1-5, with D unresolved. This CDR3 region has 14 residues. Germline CDR1 reads MGHRA; CDR2 reads YSYEKL. Trimming took 4 bases from V and 4 from J, leaving 11 bases between them. The CDR3 DNA reads as TGCGCCAGCAGCCCGGGCCCGATGAATCAGCCCCAGCATTTT. Residues: CASSPGPMNQPQHF.

The V call is TRBV18, the J call TRBJ1-6; 8 bases align to TRBD1. CDR3 length equals 14 residues. With V trimmed by 4 bases and J by 8 bases, 4 bases remained unmatched. In germline, CDR1 is KGHSH, CDR2 LQKENI. CDR3 in amino acids: CASSRSTGDSPLHF. The CDR3 coding sequence is TGTGCCAGCTCACGTTCGACAGGGGATTCACCCCTCCACTTT.

V is TRBV11-1 and J is TRBJ1-1, with 9 bases fitting TRBD1. Germline trimming cut 1 base from V and 3 bases from J; bases unmatched to any gene: 6. The CDR3 spans 16 residues. The germline V gene encodes CDR1 SGHAT and CDR2 FQDESV (reference sequence). CDR3 region: CASSLGSGTGHTEAFF. Written as DNA, the CDR3 is TGTGCCAGCAGCTTAGGTTCCGGGACAGGGCACACTGAAGCTTTCTTT.

DNA for the CDR3: TGCGCCAGCAGCCCAAGTTTAGCGGAGGCCCGTGGGGAGCAGTACTTC. Protein product: CASSPSLAEARGEQYF. This chain connects TRBV5-1 to TRBJ2-7, with a possible D match to TRBD2 (6 bases). The CDR3 length is 16 residues. The germline CDR1 and CDR2 sequences are SGHRS and YFSETQ. Trimming left V 4 bases short and J 7 bases short, with 24 bases between.

This clonotype came up a few times. The chain joins TRBV13 to TRBJ1-3; D perhaps matches TRBD1 (5 bases). Germline V gives CDR1 PRHDT, CDR2 FYEKMQ (reference sequence). CDR3 length equals 15 residues. V lost 6 bases and J lost 4, with 16 bases in between. The CDR3 loop reads CASRPGFVGGNTIYF. The CDR3 DNA reads TGTGCCAGCAGGCCAGGGTTCGTAGGGGGAAACACCATATATTTT.

The chain combines TRBV6-1 with TRBJ1-6; possibly TRBD1 for D (6 bases). CDR3 length equals 14 residues. Trimming removed 6 bases at V and 7 bases at J, with 13 bases between. Germline V lookup: CDR1 MNHNS, CDR2 SASEGT. The CDR3 here is CASRRTAGNSPLHF. CDR3 DNA sequence: TGTGCCAGCAGGAGGACAGCGGGAAATTCACCCCTCCACTTT.

The gene calls are TRBV28 and TRBJ2-1; possible D gene TRBD2, 5 bases. Germline lookup yields CDR1 MDHEN and CDR2 SYDVKM. Trimming pared 2 bases from V and 6 bases from J, leaving 11 bases between. CDR3 length: 14 residues. CDR3: CASSLAPSGNEQFF. In DNA, the CDR3 is TGTGCCAGCAGTTTAGCACCGAGCGGCAATGAGCAGTTCTTC.

This rearrangement joins TRBV18 to TRBJ2-1; D possibly matches TRBD1 or TRBD2 (5 bases each). V was cut by 2 bases and J by 1 base, with 9 bases left in between. The CDR3 has 15 amino acids. CDR1 is KGHSH, CDR2 LQKENI, per germline. The DNA for the CDR3 is TGTGCCAGCTCACCAGGGGGTCTGTCCTACAATGAGCAGTTCTTC. Protein: CASSPGGLSYNEQFF.

The V and J genes are TRBV29-1 and TRBJ2-1; D is unresolved. The V end was cut by 6 bases, the J end by 5 bases, with 23 bases between. There are 16 residues in the CDR3. Germline assignment: CDR1 SQVTM and CDR2 ANQGSEA. The CDR3: CSVAPSFSLTNNEQFF. Written as DNA, the CDR3 is TGCAGCGTGGCCCCTTCATTTTCCCTCACAAACAATGAGCAGTTCTTC.

The chain recombines TRBV19 with TRBJ1-1, with D possibly being TRBD1 (5 bases). Deletions cut 6 bases from V and 2 bases from J, with 22 bases between. The CDR3 runs 17 residues. In germline, CDR1 is LNHDA, CDR2 SQIVND (reference sequence). CDR3 in amino acids: CASSPRKPSGVNTEAFF. DNA of the CDR3: TGTGCCAGTAGCCCTCGGAAGCCTTCGGGGGTAAACACTGAAGCTTTCTTT.

The sample holds a few counts of this clonotype. This chain uses TRBV9 with TRBJ2-2, with unresolved D. There are 14 residues in the CDR3. Germline CDR1 SGDLS, CDR2 YYNGEE. Between the trimmed V and J ends, which lost 3 bases and 7 bases, there was a span of 13 bases. The CDR3 reads CASSGSGLGGELFF. CDR3 nucleotides: TGTGCCAGCAGCGGTAGTGGTTTGGGCGGGGAGCTGTTTTTT.

This chain uses TRBV9 with TRBJ2-1, with TRBD2 matching 14 bases. Germline V CDR1 and CDR2: SGDLS, YYNGEE. V trimming: 3 bases; J trimming: 2 bases; junction bases outside the gene matches: 7. The CDR3 contains 18 residues. CDR3 coding DNA: TGTGCCAGCAGCGGAACTAGGACTAGCGGGGGGACCTACAATGAGCAGTTCTTC. Its protein is CASSGTRTSGGTYNEQFF. Supplemented by reference TRBV9 and TRBJ2-1, the full variable domain reads DSGVTQTPKHLITATGQRVTLRCSPRSGDLSVYWYQQSLDQGLQFLIQYYNGEERAKGNILERFSAQQFPDLHSELNLSSLELGDSALYFCASSGTRTSGGTYNEQFFGPGTRLTVL.

As DNA, the CDR3 is TGTGCCAGCACCCCAACAGGGGGCACTGGAAACACCATATATTTT. Translating it yields CASTPTGGTGNTIYF. The rearrangement links TRBV11-1 to TRBJ1-3; TRBD1 matches 9 bases. The germline gives CDR1 SGHAT, CDR2 FQDESV (reference sequence). The CDR3 consists of 15 residues. With V trimmed by 7 bases and J by 2 bases, 6 bases remained unmatched. Full variable domain (outside the CDR3, taken from reference TRBV11-1 and TRBJ1-3): EAEVAQSPRYKITEKSQAVAFWCDPISGHATLYWYRQILGQGPELLVQFQDESVVDDSQLPKDRFSAERLKGVDSTLKIQPAELGDSAMYLCASTPTGGTGNTIYFGEGSWLTVV.

V is TRBV18 and J is TRBJ2-3, with 14 positions matching TRBD2. The germline CDR1 and CDR2 sequences are KGHSH and LQKENI. The CDR3 is 19 amino acids. The junction had 9 bases not matched to a gene; V was cut back by 1 base and J by 3 bases. CDR3 sequence reads: CASSPREWTSGRSTDTQYF. In nucleotides, the CDR3 is TGTGCCAGCTCACCACGCGAATGGACTAGCGGGAGGAGTACAGATACGCAGTATTTT.

V is TRBV20-1 and J is TRBJ2-4, with 7 positions matching TRBD2. Unmatched junction bases numbered 11, after V lost 3 bases and J lost 6 bases. Germline V gene sequence: CDR1 DFQATT, CDR2 SNEGSKA (reference sequence). This CDR3 is 15 amino acids long. CDR3 residues: CSASTPLGGGNIQYF. CDR3 DNA: TGCAGTGCTAGCACCCCGCTCGGCGGGGGAAACATTCAGTACTTC.

This chain connects TRBV29-1 to TRBJ2-1; D not resolved. Trimming shortened V by 3 bases and J by 0 bases, and 6 bases separated the two germline ends. In germline, CDR1 is SQVTM, CDR2 ANQGSEA. The CDR3 extends over 13 amino acids. CDR3: CSVEAPSYNEQFF. The DNA of the CDR3 is TGCAGCGTTGAGGCTCCCTCCTACAATGAGCAGTTCTTC.

The chain has TRBV11-1 and TRBJ2-5, with D hard to call. Germline V CDR1 and CDR2: SGHAT, FQDESV (reference sequence). The germline V and J ends were trimmed by 1 base and 0 bases, with 12 bases remaining between them. There are 16 residues in the CDR3. CDR3 loop: CASSLGRVTDQETQYF. The CDR3 coding sequence is TGTGCCAGCAGCTTAGGACGAGTCACCGACCAAGAGACCCAGTACTTC. Variable domain in full (rest from reference TRBV11-1 and TRBJ2-5): EAEVAQSPRYKITEKSQAVAFWCDPISGHATLYWYRQILGQGPELLVQFQDESVVDDSQLPKDRFSAERLKGVDSTLKIQPAELGDSAMYLCASSLGRVTDQETQYFGPGTRLLVL.

J is TRBJ1-2 and V is TRBV5-6; a possible D gene is TRBD1 (5 bases). Germline lookup yields CDR1 SGHDT and CDR2 YYEEEE. The V end was cut by 4 bases, the J end by 5 bases, with 9 bases between. The CDR3 covers 12 residues. The CDR3, as DNA: TGTGCCAGCAGCCAAGACAGTTATGGCTACACCTTC. This gives the protein CASSQDSYGYTF.

This clonotype has only a few counts. The genes are TRBV29-1 and TRBJ2-1, with D perhaps TRBD1 or TRBD2 (5 bases each). The V gene's germline CDR1 is SQVTM and CDR2 ANQGSEA. The CDR3 consists of 13 residues. V was cut by 7 bases and J by 9 bases, with 19 bases left in between. The CDR3 loop reads CSADRDLNGEQFF. DNA of the CDR3: TGCAGCGCTGACCGGGACCTAAATGGTGAGCAGTTCTTC.

The genes are TRBV29-1 and TRBJ2-7; perhaps TRBD1 as D (5 bases). The V end was cut by 1 base, the J end by 2 bases, with 9 bases between. The CDR3 has 13 amino acids. CDR1 SQVTM and CDR2 ANQGSEA come from the germline V gene. CDR3: CSVEVQGPYEQYV. Here the CDR3 DNA reads TGCAGCGTTGAAGTCCAGGGTCCCTACGAGCAGTACGTC.